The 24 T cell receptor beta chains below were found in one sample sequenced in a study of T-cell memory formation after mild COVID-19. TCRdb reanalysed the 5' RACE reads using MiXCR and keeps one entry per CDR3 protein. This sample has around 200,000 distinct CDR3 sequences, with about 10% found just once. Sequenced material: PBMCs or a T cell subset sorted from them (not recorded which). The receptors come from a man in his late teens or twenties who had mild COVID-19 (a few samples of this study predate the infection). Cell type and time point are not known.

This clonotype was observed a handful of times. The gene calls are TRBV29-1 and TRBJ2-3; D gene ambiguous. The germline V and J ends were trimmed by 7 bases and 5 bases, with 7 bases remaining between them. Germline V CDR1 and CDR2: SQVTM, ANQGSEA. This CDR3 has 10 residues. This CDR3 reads CSGGEDTQYF. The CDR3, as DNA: TGCAGCGGGGGTGAAGATACGCAGTATTTT.

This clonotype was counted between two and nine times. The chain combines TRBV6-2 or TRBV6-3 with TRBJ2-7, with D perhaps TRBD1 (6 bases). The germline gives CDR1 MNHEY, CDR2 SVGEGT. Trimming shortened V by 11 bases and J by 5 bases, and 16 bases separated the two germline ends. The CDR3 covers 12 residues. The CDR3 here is CAAANRENEQYF. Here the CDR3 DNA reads TGTGCCGCAGCCAACAGGGAGAACGAGCAGTACTTC.

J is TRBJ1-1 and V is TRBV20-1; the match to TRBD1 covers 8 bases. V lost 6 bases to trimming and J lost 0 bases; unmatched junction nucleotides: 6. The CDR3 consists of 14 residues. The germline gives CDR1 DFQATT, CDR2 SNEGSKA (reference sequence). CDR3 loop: CSALPGQVNTEAFF. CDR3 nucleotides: TGCAGTGCGCTCCCGGGACAGGTGAACACTGAAGCTTTCTTT.

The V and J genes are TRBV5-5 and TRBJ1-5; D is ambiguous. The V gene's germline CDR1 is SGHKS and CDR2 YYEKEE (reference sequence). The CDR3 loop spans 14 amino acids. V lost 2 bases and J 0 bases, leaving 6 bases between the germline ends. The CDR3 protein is CASSFTDSNQPQHF. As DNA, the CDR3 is TGTGCCAGCAGCTTTACAGATAGCAATCAGCCCCAGCATTTT.

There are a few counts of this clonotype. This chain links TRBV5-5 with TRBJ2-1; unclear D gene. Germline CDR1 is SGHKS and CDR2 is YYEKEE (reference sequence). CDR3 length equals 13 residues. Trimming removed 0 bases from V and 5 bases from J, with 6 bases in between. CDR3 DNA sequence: TGTGCCAGCAGCTTGGTGCCGAACAATGAGCAGTTCTTC. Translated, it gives CASSLVPNNEQFF.

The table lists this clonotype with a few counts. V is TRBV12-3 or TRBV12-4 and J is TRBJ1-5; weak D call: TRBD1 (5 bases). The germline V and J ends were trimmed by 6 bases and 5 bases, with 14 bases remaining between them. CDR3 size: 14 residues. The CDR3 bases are TGTGCCAGCAGCACCGGGGCAGGCTATCAGCCCCAGCATTTT. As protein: CASSTGAGYQPQHF.

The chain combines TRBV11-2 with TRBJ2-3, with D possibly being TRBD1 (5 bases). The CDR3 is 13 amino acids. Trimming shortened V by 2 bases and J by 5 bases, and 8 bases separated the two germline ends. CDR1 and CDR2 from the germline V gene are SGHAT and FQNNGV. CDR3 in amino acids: CASSLNRGDTQYF. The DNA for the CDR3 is TGTGCCAGCAGCTTAAATAGGGGAGATACGCAGTATTTT.

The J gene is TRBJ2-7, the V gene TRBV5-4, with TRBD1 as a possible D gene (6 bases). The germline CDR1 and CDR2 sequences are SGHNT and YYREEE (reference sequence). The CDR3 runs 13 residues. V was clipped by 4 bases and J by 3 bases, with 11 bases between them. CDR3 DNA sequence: TGTGCCAGCAGCCGTGACAGGAACTACGAGCAGTACTTC. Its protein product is CASSRDRNYEQYF.

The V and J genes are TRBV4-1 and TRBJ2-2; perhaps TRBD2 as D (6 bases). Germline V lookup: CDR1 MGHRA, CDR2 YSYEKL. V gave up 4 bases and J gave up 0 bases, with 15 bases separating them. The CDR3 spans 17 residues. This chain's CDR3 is CASSLAAGHPNTGELFF. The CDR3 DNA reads TGCGCCAGCAGCCTAGCGGCTGGCCACCCGAACACCGGGGAGCTGTTTTTT.

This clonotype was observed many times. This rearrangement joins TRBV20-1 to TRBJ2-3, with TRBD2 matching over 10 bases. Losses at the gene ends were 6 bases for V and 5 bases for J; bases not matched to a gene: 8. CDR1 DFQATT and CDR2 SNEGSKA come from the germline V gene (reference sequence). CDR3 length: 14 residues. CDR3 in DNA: TGCAGTGCAAGCGGGGGGGCGAGTGGAGATACGCAGTATTTT. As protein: CSASGGASGDTQYF.

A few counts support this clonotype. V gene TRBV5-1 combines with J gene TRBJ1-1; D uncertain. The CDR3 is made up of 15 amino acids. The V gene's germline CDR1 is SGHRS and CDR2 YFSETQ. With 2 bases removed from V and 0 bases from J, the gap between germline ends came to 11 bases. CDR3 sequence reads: CASSFESLMNTEAFF. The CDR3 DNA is TGCGCCAGCAGCTTTGAGAGTTTAATGAACACTGAAGCTTTCTTT.

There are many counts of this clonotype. This chain's CDR3 is CASSWSRVRETQYF. The CDR3 region has the DNA TGTGCCAGCAGCTGGAGTAGGGTTCGGGAGACCCAGTACTTC. The rearrangement uses TRBV5-6 and TRBJ2-5; D ambiguous. V dropped 3 bases and J dropped 5 bases, with 14 bases sitting between them. The CDR3 consists of 14 residues. Germline V gene sequence: CDR1 SGHDT, CDR2 YYEEEE.

CDR3 sequence reads: CASSDPVGGAGETQYF. The DNA for the CDR3 is TGTGCCAGCAGTGACCCCGTTGGGGGGGCGGGGGAGACCCAGTACTTC. The chain combines TRBV25-1 with TRBJ2-5; a possible D gene is TRBD2 (7 bases). From germline, CDR1 is MGHDK and CDR2 SYGVNS. The CDR3 consists of 16 residues. Trimming took off 3 bases at V and 5 bases at J, with 19 bases between the two ends.

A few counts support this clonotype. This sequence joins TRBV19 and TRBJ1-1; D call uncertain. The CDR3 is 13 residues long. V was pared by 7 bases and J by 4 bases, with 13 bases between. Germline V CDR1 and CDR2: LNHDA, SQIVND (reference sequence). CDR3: CASTPRVVTEAFF. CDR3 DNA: TGTGCCAGTACCCCGAGGGTAGTCACTGAAGCTTTCTTT.

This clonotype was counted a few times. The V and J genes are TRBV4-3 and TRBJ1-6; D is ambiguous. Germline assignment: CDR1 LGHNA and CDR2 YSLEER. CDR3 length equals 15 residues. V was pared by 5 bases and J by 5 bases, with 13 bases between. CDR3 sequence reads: CASSNKGTNNSPLHF. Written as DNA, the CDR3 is TGCGCCAGCAGCAACAAAGGTACAAATAATTCACCCCTCCACTTT.

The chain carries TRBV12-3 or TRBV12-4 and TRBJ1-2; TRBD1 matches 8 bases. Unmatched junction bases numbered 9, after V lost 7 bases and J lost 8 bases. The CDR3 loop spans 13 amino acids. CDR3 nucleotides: TGTGCCAGCAATTCCGGACAGGGACGCGGCTACACCTTC. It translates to CASNSGQGRGYTF.

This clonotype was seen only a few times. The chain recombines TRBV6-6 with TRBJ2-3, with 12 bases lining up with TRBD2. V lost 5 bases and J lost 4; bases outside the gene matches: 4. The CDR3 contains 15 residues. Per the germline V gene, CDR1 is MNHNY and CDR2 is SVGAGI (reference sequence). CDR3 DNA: TGTGCCAGCAGTGACGGACTAGCGGGGCCAGATACGCAGTATTTT. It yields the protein CASSDGLAGPDTQYF.

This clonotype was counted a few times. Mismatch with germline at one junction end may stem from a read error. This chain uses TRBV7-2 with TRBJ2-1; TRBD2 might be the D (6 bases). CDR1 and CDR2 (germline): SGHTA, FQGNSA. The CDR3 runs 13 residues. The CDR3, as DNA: TGTGCCAGCAGCCGAGACTTATTGGGACTGTTGGACTTC. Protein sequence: CASSRDLLGLLDF.

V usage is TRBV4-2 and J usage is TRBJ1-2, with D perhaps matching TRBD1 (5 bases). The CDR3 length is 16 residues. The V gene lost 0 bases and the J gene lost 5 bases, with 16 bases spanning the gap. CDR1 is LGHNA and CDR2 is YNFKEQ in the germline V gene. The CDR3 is CASSQDMEGIGYGYTF. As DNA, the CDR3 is TGTGCCAGCAGCCAAGATATGGAGGGGATTGGGTATGGCTACACCTTC.

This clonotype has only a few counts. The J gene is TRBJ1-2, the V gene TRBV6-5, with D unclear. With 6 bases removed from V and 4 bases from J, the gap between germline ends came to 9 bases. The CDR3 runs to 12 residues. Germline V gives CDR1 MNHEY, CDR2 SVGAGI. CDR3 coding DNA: TGTGCCAGCAGGCCGGTTGGCTATGGCTACACCTTC. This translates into CASRPVGYGYTF.

CDR3 nucleotides: TGTGCCAGAGGGGAGGGCACTGAAGCTTTCTTT. Protein: CARGEGTEAFF. V usage is TRBV19 and J usage is TRBJ1-1; tentatively, D is TRBD1 (5 bases). Germline lookup yields CDR1 LNHDA and CDR2 SQIVND (reference sequence). Between the trimmed V and J ends, which lost 9 bases and 4 bases, there was a span of 9 bases. The CDR3 totals 11 residues.

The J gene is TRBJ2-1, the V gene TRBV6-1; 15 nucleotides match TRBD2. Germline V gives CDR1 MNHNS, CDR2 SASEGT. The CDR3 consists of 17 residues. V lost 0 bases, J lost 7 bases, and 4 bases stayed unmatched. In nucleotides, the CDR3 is TGTGCCAGCAGTGAAGCGCTTGGGACTAGCGGGGGGAATGAGCAGTTCTTC. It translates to CASSEALGTSGGNEQFF.

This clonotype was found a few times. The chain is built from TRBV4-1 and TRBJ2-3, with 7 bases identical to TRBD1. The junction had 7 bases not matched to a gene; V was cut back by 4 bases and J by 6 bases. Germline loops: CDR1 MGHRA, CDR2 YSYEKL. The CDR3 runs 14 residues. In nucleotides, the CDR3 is TGCGCCAGCAGCCCTCGGGACAGCCCCGATACGCAGTATTTT. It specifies CASSPRDSPDTQYF.

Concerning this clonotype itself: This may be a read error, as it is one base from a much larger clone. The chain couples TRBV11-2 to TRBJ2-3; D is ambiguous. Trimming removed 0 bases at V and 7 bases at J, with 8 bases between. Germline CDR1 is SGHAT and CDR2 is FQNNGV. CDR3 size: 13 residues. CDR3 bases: TGTGCCAGCAGCTTAGAACTCGCCAATACGCAGTATTTT. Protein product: CASSLELANTQYF.